The clone carrying this T cell receptor beta chain has only one observation. Authors' methods: Estimation of nucleated cell counts was performed using reference gene primer amplification. Profiling relied on immunoSEQ multiplex PCR, and the TCRdb table lists in-frame clones only, not all of them. The D gene and trimming were derived from the DNA, and the V and J assignments and clone size from that table. The table includes roughly 250,000 clones, 75% to 90% detected once. This sample is drawn from a study of blood T cell repertoires in COVID-19. About the research overall: PBMCs, B-cell-depleted T cells, or T cells provided the cDNA or gDNA that made up the material.

The TCR originated in a man in his sixties who had recovered from COVID-19. Material for sequencing was peripheral blood.

The CDR3 loop is CASSPDTTGGRGYTF. For the CDR3, the DNA is TGTGCCAGCAGCCCAGATACCACAGGGGGCAGGGGCTACACCTTC. The rearrangement uses TRBV3-1 (or the pseudogene TRBV3-2) and TRBJ1-2; 9 positions match TRBD1. Germline-derived CDR1 and CDR2 are LGHDT and YNNKEL (reference sequence). The CDR3 runs 15 residues. The V and J ends lost 4 bases and 8 bases, in that order; junction bases with no gene match: 11.